Listed below are T cell receptor beta chains from one sample, sequenced in a study of regulatory T cells in long-lasting Graves disease. TCRdb processed the multiplex PCR reads anew with MiXCR; each CDR3 protein has one entry. This table holds about 660,000 distinct CDR3 sequences, roughly 30% found once. The source was peripheral blood mononuclear cells (PBMCs), collected when the disease was refractory, from a patient treated with antithyroid drugs. The source of these receptors is a female donor with Graves disease. CDR3s include the opening cysteine and the closing phenylalanine or tryptophan. The D gene is left open where the match is weak. Size tells how often a clone was seen (once, few, many) or the class of an expanded clone, and some rows leave it out.

few | TRBJ1-1 | . | TRBV9 | TGTGCCAGCAGCGTCGGGGCAGGGATGAACACTGAAGCTTTCTTT | CASSVGAGMNTEAFF
few | TRBJ1-2 | TRBD1 | TRBV9 | TGTGCCAGCAGCGCCACCACAGGGGGCCATGGCTACACCTTC | CASSATTGGHGYTF
many | TRBJ2-2 | . | TRBV12-3/TRBV12-4 | TGTGCCAGCAGCCGCTTGAACACCGGGGAGCTGTTTTTT | CASSRLNTGELFF
few | TRBJ2-5 | . | TRBV20-1 | TGCAGTGCTAGTGGTGTCACCAAAGAGACCCAGTACTTC | CSASGVTKETQYF
. | TRBJ1-6 | TRBD1 | TRBV5-1 | TGCGCCAGCAGCTCCGACAGGGTTGTTTCACCCCTCCACTTT | CASSSDRVVSPLHF
few | TRBJ1-1 | . | TRBV30 | TGTGCCTGGACTACACTTGGGAAGGGGCATACTGAAGCTTTCTTT | CAWTTLGKGHTEAFF
few | TRBJ2-6 | . | TRBV18 | TGTGCCAGCTCACAGGACCCCACTGGGGCCAACGTCCTGACTTTC | CASSQDPTGANVLTF
many | TRBJ1-5 | TRBD1 | TRBV2 | TGTGCCAGCACCTTTTACGAGGGGGCGAATCAGCCCCAGCATTTT | CASTFYEGANQPQHF
. | TRBJ1-5 | . | TRBV19 | TGTGCCAGTAGTAACGGACGGCCCGATAGCAATCAGCCCCAGCATTTT | CASSNGRPDSNQPQHF
. | TRBJ1-1 | . | TRBV12-3/TRBV12-4 | TGTGCCAGCAGAGCTAGTAACATGAACACTGAAGCTTTCTTT | CASRASNMNTEAFF
. | TRBJ1-3 | TRBD1 | TRBV5-1 | TGCGCCAGCAGCTGGGGACAGATCAGCTCTGGAAACACCATATATTTT | CASSWGQISSGNTIYF
. | TRBJ1-1 | . | TRBV30 | TGTGCCTGGATGGGAGTTGAAGCTTTCTTT | CAWMGVEAFF
many | TRBJ1-5 | TRBD1 | TRBV2 | TGTGCCAGCAGCGACCCCAGGGGGAATCAGCCCCAGCATTTT | CASSDPRGNQPQHF
few | TRBJ2-6 | TRBD2 | TRBV5-1 | TGCGCCAGCAGCTTGCTGGGGGGGAGCTCTGGGGCCAACGTCCTGACTTTC | CASSLLGGSSGANVLTF
. | TRBJ1-1 | . | TRBV11-2 | TGTGCCAGCAGCTCAACTAGGGGAGAAGCTTTCTTT | CASSSTRGEAFF
. | TRBJ2-5 | TRBD2 | TRBV7-6 | TGTGCCAGCAGCTTAAACGCCGGGACTAGGGGCACCCAGTACTTC | CASSLNAGTRGTQYF
few | TRBJ1-4 | TRBD1 | TRBV6-2/TRBV6-3 | TGTGCCAGCAGTTTCTCCGGGACAGGGACTGAAAAACTGTTTTTT | CASSFSGTGTEKLFF
. | TRBJ2-2 | TRBD2 | TRBV12-3/TRBV12-4 | TGTGCCAGCAGCCGACTAGCGGGACGCGCGAACACCGGGGAGCTGTTTTTT | CASSRLAGRANTGELFF
. | TRBJ1-2 | . | TRBV7-3 | TGTGCCAGCAGCCTTAATGGGGAGGGCAAATGGGGCTACACCTTC | CASSLNGEGKWGYTF
few | TRBJ2-5 | . | TRBV5-1 | TGCGCCAGCAGCTTCACGCCCCAAGAGACCCAGTACTTC | CASSFTPQETQYF
. | TRBJ1-5 | . | TRBV7-2 | TGTGCCAGCAGCTTAATTATCGCAGGGCCCCAGCATTTT | CASSLIIAGPQHF
. | TRBJ1-1 | . | TRBV7-9 | TGTGCCAGCAGCTCAAGGAGACAGAACACTGAAGCTTTCTTT | CASSSRRQNTEAFF
many | TRBJ1-1 | TRBD1 | TRBV12-3/TRBV12-4 | TGTGCCAGCAGCCCCGCTGGACAGGTCCATACTGAAGCTTTCTTT | CASSPAGQVHTEAFF
many | TRBJ2-2 | TRBD2 | TRBV11-2 | TGTGCCAGCAGCTTAGGAAAGGGGACTAGCCACACCGGGGAGCTGTTTTTT | CASSLGKGTSHTGELFF
few | TRBJ1-3 | . | TRBV20-1 | TGCAGTGCTAGCTCCATAAATCCTGGAAACACCATATATTTT | CSASSINPGNTIYF
. | TRBJ2-7 | TRBD2 | TRBV18 | TGTGCCAGCTCACCAGTTTCTAGCGGGTCCTACGAGCAGTACTTC | CASSPVSSGSYEQYF
. | TRBJ1-2 | . | TRBV10-3 | TGTGCCACCGGAGATCCTAACTATGGCTACACCTTC | CATGDPNYGYTF
many | TRBJ1-5 | TRBD1 | TRBV28 | TGTGCCAGCAGTCCGACAGGGACATATAGCAATCAGCCCCAGCATTTT | CASSPTGTYSNQPQHF
. | TRBJ2-7 | . | TRBV7-7 | TGTGCCAGCAGCTTAAGGAGCGGGCCCTCCTACGAGCAGTACTTC | CASSLRSGPSYEQYF
many | TRBJ2-5 | . | TRBV15 | TGTGCCACCAGCAGAGGGGGGCCGGGAATCCGGTACTTC | CATSRGGPGIRYF
few | TRBJ1-1 | . | TRBV24-1 | TGTGCCACCAGTGATTTGCAGAGCCCGAGGGTAGGGTGCAACACTGAAGCTTTCTTT | CATSDLQSPRVGCNTEAFF
few | TRBJ1-1 | . | TRBV7-2 | TGTGCCAGCAGCTTAGTATCCGGAGCTGAAGCTTTCTTT | CASSLVSGAEAFF
many | TRBJ1-5 | . | TRBV28 | TGTGCCAGCAGTCTCTCCAGGGCTAATCAGCCCCAGCATTTT | CASSLSRANQPQHF
few | TRBJ2-6 | TRBD2 | TRBV7-6 | TGTGCCAGCAGCCCTGTCGGGGCTAGCGGCCACTCTGGGGCCAACGTCCTGACTTTC | CASSPVGASGHSGANVLTF
many | TRBJ1-2 | . | TRBV2 | TGTGCCAGCAGTGAATCGGGGGTCCTCTATGGCTACACCTTC | CASSESGVLYGYTF
few | TRBJ2-4 | . | TRBV11-1 | TGTGCCAGCAGCTTAGAACCGGGGGCAGACATTCAGTACTTC | CASSLEPGADIQYF
. | TRBJ2-2 | TRBD2 | TRBV5-4 | TGTGCCAGCAGCCTCACTAGCGGGAGGGCCCACGGGGAGCTGTTTTTT | CASSLTSGRAHGELFF
. | TRBJ2-5 | . | TRBV19 | TGTGCCAGTAGTATACTACCTTCGGAGACCCAGTACTTC | CASSILPSETQYF
many | TRBJ1-6 | . | TRBV10-3 | TGTGCCATCAGTGAGGAACGCCAAAATTCACCCCTCCACTTT | CAISEERQNSPLHF
few | TRBJ1-2 | TRBD1 | TRBV12-3/TRBV12-4 | TGTGCCAGCAGTTCGGGACAGGGGTTTCGCTATGGCTACACCTTC | CASSSGQGFRYGYTF
. | TRBJ1-2 | TRBD1 | TRBV28 | TGTGCCAGCAGTTTACCGGGACAGCCCTTCAGGTACACCTTC | CASSLPGQPFRYTF
few | TRBJ1-5 | . | TRBV25-1 | TGTGCCAGCAGTGAATGTGAGGACAAAAGCAATCAGCCCCAGCATTTT | CASSECEDKSNQPQHF
. | TRBJ2-1 | . | TRBV28 | TGTGCCAGCAGTTTAATGGGATCGGCCAGCGATGAGCAGTTCTTC | CASSLMGSASDEQFF
few | TRBJ1-2 | . | TRBV9 | TGTGCCAGCAGCGTAGCCCTCTCCCTCGATCGCTACACCTTC | CASSVALSLDRYTF
many | TRBJ1-1 | . | TRBV29-1 | TGCAGCTCCGGAGAGGGGACGTACACTGAAGCTTTCTTT | CSSGEGTYTEAFF
. | TRBJ1-1 | TRBD1 | TRBV7-2 | TGTGCCAGCAGCTTTAAGGGGGCATTAACTGGAGCTTTCTTT | CASSFKGALTGAFF
many | TRBJ2-7 | . | TRBV20-1 | TGCAGTGCTTTACCGACAGTTGGCTACGAGCAGTACTTC | CSALPTVGYEQYF
. | TRBJ1-2 | TRBD1 | TRBV7-3 | TGTGCCAGCAGCCTCGGGACAGGGTGGGGCTACACCTTC | CASSLGTGWGYTF
many | TRBJ1-2 | . | TRBV12-3/TRBV12-4 | TGTGCCAGCAGTTTCCACTATGGCTACACCTTC | CASSFHYGYTF
few | TRBJ2-7 | . | TRBV10-3 | TGTGCCATCAGGCCTAGCGAGGAGACTTACGAGCAGTACTTC | CAIRPSEETYEQYF
. | TRBJ1-2 | . | TRBV9 | TGTGCCAGCAGCGTATCGGCAGGATCTAACTATGGCTACACCTTC | CASSVSAGSNYGYTF
few | TRBJ1-1 | . | TRBV19 | TGTGCCAGTAGTAGGTACTGGAACACTGAAGCTTTCTTT | CASSRYWNTEAFF
. | TRBJ2-2 | . | TRBV10-3 | TGTGCCATCAGTGAGCCGCCACTTAACACCGGGGAGCTGTTTTTT | CAISEPPLNTGELFF
many | TRBJ1-2 | TRBD1 | TRBV12-3/TRBV12-4 | TGTGCCAGCAGGGGGACAGGGGGGAACTATGGCTACACCTTC | CASRGTGGNYGYTF
few | TRBJ1-5 | . | TRBV20-1 | TGCAGTGCTGGGGGGCCGAACAATCAGCCCCAGCATTTT | CSAGGPNNQPQHF
. | TRBJ2-7 | . | TRBV7-9 | TGTGCCAGCAGCTTTGAGGTTGCGCCAGCGGCCGAGCAGTACTTC | CASSFEVAPAAEQYF
. | TRBJ2-2 | . | TRBV7-3 | TGTGCCAGCAGCTTAGCTCCAGGGGTCGTCGGGGAGCTGTTTTTT | CASSLAPGVVGELFF